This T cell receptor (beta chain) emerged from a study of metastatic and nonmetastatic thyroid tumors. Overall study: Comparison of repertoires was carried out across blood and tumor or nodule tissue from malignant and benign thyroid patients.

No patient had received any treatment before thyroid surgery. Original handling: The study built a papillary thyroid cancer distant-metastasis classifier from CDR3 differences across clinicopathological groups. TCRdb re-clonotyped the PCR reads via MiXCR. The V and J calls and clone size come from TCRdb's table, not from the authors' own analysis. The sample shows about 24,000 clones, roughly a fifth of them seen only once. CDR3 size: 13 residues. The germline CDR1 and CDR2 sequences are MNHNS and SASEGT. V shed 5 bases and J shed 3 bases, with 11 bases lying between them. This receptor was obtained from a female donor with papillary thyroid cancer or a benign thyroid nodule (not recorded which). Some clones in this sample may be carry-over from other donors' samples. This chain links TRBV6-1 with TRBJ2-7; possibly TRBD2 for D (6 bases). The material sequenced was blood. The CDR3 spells CASSLEGGYEQYF. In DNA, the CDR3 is TGTGCCAGCAGTTTGGAGGGCGGCTACGAGCAGTACTTC.